The TCR beta chain under discussion was sequenced for a study of T cells in Graves' hyperthyroidism and ophthalmopathy. Study results and limitations: Model predictions of ophthalmopathy came a median approximately 6 months before onset. Most thyroid clonotypes with frequency above 0.001 were detected in blood.

Amplification targeted TCR beta CDR3 regions from RNA transcripts. Carried out on the TCR CDR3, a first-round RT-PCR used the HTBI primer set. Via MiXCR, TCRdb re-called the multiplex PCR reads, giving one row per CDR3 protein. Counted here are roughly 700,000 distinct CDR3 sequences, roughly a third occurring once; the ten biggest clones make up around 30%. Diagnosis of hyperthyroidism was new in patients aged 18 to 65, and its duration was under 2 months. Trimming stripped 3 bases from V and 4 bases from J, with 15 bases between. CDR3 length equals 15 residues. The germline V gene encodes CDR1 DFQATT and CDR2 SNEGSKA (reference sequence). About this clonotype: The antigen is undetermined.

This sequence joins TRBV20-1 and TRBJ2-2; the D gene is possibly TRBD2 (6 bases). The sequence was collected from a woman aged 40 to 55 with Graves' hyperthyroidism. Sequencing used blood. The CDR3 is CSASGVADPTGELFF. The CDR3, as DNA: TGCAGTGCTAGTGGGGTAGCGGACCCCACCGGGGAGCTGTTTTTT.